The entry below describes one TCR beta chain. Its antigen remains unidentified. Every patient relapsed after autologous stem cell transplantation, and brentuximab vedotin exposure varied. This record comes from a study of PD-1 blockade in classical Hodgkin lymphoma. General observations from the study: Patients excluded were those beginning nivolumab under 1 year after ASCT. Newly diagnosed patients and complete responders had comparable diversity at baseline.

Looked up from germline, CDR1 is SGHTA and CDR2 is FQGTGA. The CDR3 runs 13 residues. Trimming removed 2 bases at V and 7 bases at J, with 9 bases between. Here immunoSEQ multiplex PCR was the method, and the copy in TCRdb shows in-frame clones only, minus some. The profile shows around 96,000 clones, roughly 84% of them singletons. This clonotype was obtained from a human donor with classical Hodgkin lymphoma. The chain recombines TRBV7-3 with TRBJ2-1; D unclear. The input for sequencing was peripheral blood mononuclear cells (PBMCs), taken at baseline. CDR3 DNA: TGTGCCAGCAGCTTAGGGCCTCAGAATGAGCAGTTCTTC. Encoded protein: CASSLGPQNEQFF.